These 15 T cell receptor beta chains were all obtained from the same sample, sequenced in a study of blood T cell repertoires in COVID-19. The method was immunoSEQ multiplex PCR; TCRdb's version includes in-frame clones alone and lacks a portion of them. The sample has a few hundred thousand clones, 90% seen once. Sequencing was done on a sample of PBMCs or T cells enriched from blood (not recorded which). These receptors were collected from a man between 18 and 35 years old who had recovered from COVID-19.

For this clone: In the same sample, other DNA sequences code for this CDR3. This chain uses TRBV9 with TRBJ2-2; 7 nucleotides agree with TRBD2. Germline-derived CDR1 and CDR2 are SGDLS and YYNGEE. CDR3 length equals 15 residues. Unmatched junction bases numbered 5, after V lost 2 bases and J lost 4 bases. Written as DNA, the CDR3 is TGTGCCAGCAGCGTCGGGGGAGGGCCCACCGGGGAGCTGTTTTTT. Translated: CASSVGGGPTGELFF.

The CDR3 DNA is TGTGCCAGCTCACAGGGCCCCCGACAGGGATTGGGTGAAGCTTTCTTT. Residues: CASSQGPRQGLGEAFF. The chain joins TRBV18 to TRBJ1-1; 7 nucleotides agree with TRBD1. Looked up from germline, CDR1 is KGHSH and CDR2 is LQKENI. The V segment lost 4 bases and the J segment 7 bases; nucleotides outside the gene matches: 15. The CDR3 has 16 residues.

This clone has more than one count but fewer than ten. The rearrangement links TRBV5-1 to TRBJ1-6; a possible D gene is TRBD1 (6 bases). Trimming shortened V by 0 bases and J by 9 bases, and 7 bases separated the two germline ends. The CDR3 extends over 13 amino acids. From germline, CDR1 is SGHRS and CDR2 YFSETQ. Here the CDR3 reads CASSLGQASPLHF. The CDR3 region has the DNA TGCGCCAGCAGCTTGGGACAGGCTTCACCCCTCCACTTT.

The chain combines TRBV12-3 or TRBV12-4 with TRBJ1-5; no clear D gene. The V and J ends lost 3 bases and 4 bases respectively, with 7 bases between them. The CDR3 runs 13 residues. This CDR3 reads CASSFGWNQPQHF. CDR3 coding DNA: TGTGCCAGCAGTTTCGGGTGGAATCAGCCCCAGCATTTT.

The gene calls are TRBV13 and TRBJ2-5; 7 nucleotides line up with TRBD1. CDR3 length: 14 residues. V lost 5 bases, J lost 5 bases, and 8 bases stayed unmatched. In germline, CDR1 is PRHDT, CDR2 FYEKMQ (reference sequence). The CDR3 nucleotides read TGTGCCAGCAGCCGCGACAGGGTCGGCGAGACCCAGTACTTC. Translation gives CASSRDRVGETQYF.

This clone showed up just once. V gene TRBV24-1 combines with J gene TRBJ2-2, with D possibly being TRBD1 (6 bases). Per the germline V gene, CDR1 is KGHDR and CDR2 is SFDVKD. There are 14 residues in the CDR3. The V and J ends lost 6 bases and 1 base respectively, with 8 bases between them. CDR3 region: CATSPDRNTGELFF. As DNA, the CDR3 is TGTGCCACCAGTCCGGACAGGAACACCGGGGAGCTGTTTTTT.

The chain combines TRBV7-8 with TRBJ1-4, with TRBD1 matching over 8 bases. Looked up from germline, CDR1 is SGHVS and CDR2 is FQNEAQ. The CDR3 has 15 amino acids. V shed 2 bases and J 7 bases; nucleotides not matched to a gene: 6. CDR3 in DNA: TGTGCCAGCAGCTTACGAACAGGGGGGTTTGAAAAACTGTTTTTT. It translates to CASSLRTGGFEKLFF.

The gene calls are TRBV28 and TRBJ2-4, with TRBD2 matching 11 bases. Per the germline V gene, CDR1 is MDHEN and CDR2 is SYDVKM. The CDR3 covers 16 residues. V shed 4 bases, J shed 7 bases, and the junction held 9 bases outside the gene matches. The CDR3 sequence: CASSSIAGGPGNIQYF. In nucleotides, the CDR3 is TGTGCCAGCAGTTCCATAGCGGGAGGGCCCGGGAACATTCAGTACTTC.

The V call is TRBV5-1, the J call TRBJ1-2; 8 bases line up with TRBD1. Germline values: CDR1 SGHRS, CDR2 YFSETQ. Trimming took 2 bases from V and 6 from J; bases not matched to a gene: 6. The CDR3 is 14 residues long. The CDR3 region is CASSLRTGKDGYTF. The CDR3 bases are TGCGCCAGCAGCTTACGGACAGGGAAGGATGGCTACACCTTC. Full variable domain (outside the CDR3, taken from reference TRBV5-1 and TRBJ1-2): KAGVTQTPRYLIKTRGQQVTLSCSPISGHRSVSWYQQTPGQGLQFLFEYFSETQRNKGNFPGRFSGRQFSNSRSEMNVSTLELGDSALYLCASSLRTGKDGYTFGSGTRLTVV.

V and J are TRBV19 and TRBJ2-6, with D possibly TRBD2 on 6 matching bases. CDR3 length: 19 residues. The germline V gene encodes CDR1 LNHDA and CDR2 SQIVND (reference sequence). Trimming stripped 3 bases from V and 3 bases from J, with 21 bases between. The CDR3 DNA follows: TGTGCCAGTAGTATGGGGGGACGGGGAGTAGTTTTTGGGGCCAACGTCCTGACTTTC. This codes for CASSMGGRGVVFGANVLTF. Using reference TRBV19 and TRBJ2-6 for the parts outside the CDR3, the full variable domain is DGGITQSPKYLFRKEGQNVTLSCEQNLNHDAMYWYRQDPGQGLRLIYYSQIVNDFQKGDIAEGYSVSREKKESFPLTVTSAQKNPTAFYLCASSMGGRGVVFGANVLTFGAGSRLTVL.

The V call is TRBV5-4, the J call TRBJ1-2, with D perhaps TRBD1 (5 bases). The germline CDR1 and CDR2 sequences are SGHNT and YYREEE (reference sequence). The ends were cut back, 3 bases at V and 4 bases at J, with 7 bases in the middle. The CDR3 length is 12 residues. CDR3 amino acids: CASSSQGYGYTF. DNA for the CDR3: TGTGCCAGCAGCTCTCAGGGCTATGGCTACACCTTC.

The chain has TRBV5-8 and TRBJ1-3, with D uncertain. V lost 5 bases, J lost 0 bases, and 12 bases lay in between. Germline V gene sequence: CDR1 SGHTS, CDR2 YDEGEE. The CDR3 covers 15 residues. The CDR3 DNA sequence: TGTGCCAGCAGTTCCAAGAGGGCCTCTGGAAACACCATATATTTT. This encodes CASSSKRASGNTIYF.

The J gene is TRBJ2-3, the V gene TRBV25-1; unclear D gene. Per germline, CDR1 MGHDK and CDR2 SYGVNS. There are 14 residues in the CDR3. The ends were cut back, 3 bases at V and 5 bases at J, with 12 bases in the middle. CDR3 region: CASSDAGNRDTQYF. In nucleotides, the CDR3 is TGTGCCAGCAGTGATGCAGGTAATCGAGATACGCAGTATTTT.

This clone was counted many times. The rearrangement joins TRBV4-1 to TRBJ2-2; TRBD2 agrees at 16 bases. Germline V CDR1 and CDR2: MGHRA, YSYEKL. The CDR3 runs 19 residues. V shed 2 bases and J 4 bases; nucleotides not matched to a gene: 7. CDR3 amino acids: CASSQPGLAGGRGTGELFF. The CDR3 nucleotides read TGCGCCAGCAGCCAACCGGGACTAGCGGGGGGGCGCGGCACCGGGGAGCTGTTTTTT.

Of note for this clone: Other DNA sequences in the sample encode the same CDR3. The chain recombines TRBV24-1 with TRBJ1-1; a possible D gene is TRBD1 (5 bases). Germline CDR1 reads KGHDR; CDR2 reads SFDVKD. The CDR3 spans 14 residues. V was cut by 4 bases and J by 1 base, with 9 bases left in between. CDR3 sequence reads: CATSDGTGNTEAFF. The CDR3 DNA sequence: TGTGCCACCAGTGACGGGACTGGGAACACTGAAGCTTTCTTT.